Ten or more counts support the clone carrying this T cell receptor (beta chain). Its antigen remains unknown. Germline V CDR1 and CDR2: SGHVS, FQNEAQ. This CDR3 is 14 amino acids long. V lost 1 base and J lost 3, with 10 bases in between. This sample is part of a study of regulatory T cells in long-lasting Graves disease. Time point specified: persistent/refractory GD, antithyroid drugs over 5 years with positive TRAb. Construction of the TCR library relied on RNA isolated from PBMCs. In this cohort, patients came from an endocrinology department located in Xi'an, China. Whole-study findings and limits: Persistent Graves' patients showed a TCR diversity that was lower than that of newly diagnosed ones.

Combining iRepertoire HTBI primers with Arm-PCR of CDR3 regions, the authors built TCR beta libraries. TCRdb re-called the multiplex PCR reads with MiXCR, one entry per CDR3 protein. This table has more than 350,000 distinct CDR3 sequences, 21% appearing once. The sequence derives from a female donor with Graves disease. This sample comprised peripheral blood mononuclear cells (PBMCs), obtained when the disease was refractory, from a patient treated with antithyroid drugs. The chain is built from TRBV7-8 and TRBJ2-7; D is ambiguous. CDR3 DNA: TGTGCCAGCAGCTTAGTAGGGAATGACTACGAGCAGTACTTC. Translation: CASSLVGNDYEQYF.